These T cell receptor beta chains were read from a single sample in a study of shared clonotypes between healthy human individuals. Assay: immunoSEQ multiplex PCR; the TCRdb copy retains only in-frame clones and omits some. The sample gives some 2.1 million clones, 85% to 95% of which show up once; about 1.1% is in the top ten. Source material: naive CD8+ T cells sorted from blood. The receptors come from a man younger than 30 in good health. Each CDR3 is given with its conserved first and last residue. The D gene is left open where the match is weak. A clone size is listed for some rows: how often the clone was seen (once, few, many), or a class if it is expanded.

D gene: TRBD2; J gene: TRBJ2-5; clone size: NA; V gene: TRBV6-6; CDR3 protein: CASSYPAGGGETQYF; CDR3 DNA: TGTGCCAGCAGTTACCCAGCGGGAGGCGGGGAGACCCAGTACTTC
D gene: TRBD1; J gene: TRBJ1-1; clone size: NA; V gene: TRBV7-2; CDR3 protein: CASLNRGGTEAFF; CDR3 DNA: TGTGCCAGCTTGAACAGGGGTGGCACTGAAGCTTTCTTT
D gene: NA; J gene: TRBJ2-1; clone size: NA; V gene: TRBV5-1; CDR3 protein: CASSLAGGGNNEQFF; CDR3 DNA: TGCGCCAGCAGCTTGGCCGGAGGGGGGAACAATGAGCAGTTCTTC
D gene: NA; J gene: TRBJ2-2; clone size: NA; V gene: TRBV6-4; CDR3 protein: CASSAGVTGELFF; CDR3 DNA: TGTGCCAGCAGTGCCGGGGTCACCGGGGAGCTGTTTTTT
D gene: TRBD2; J gene: TRBJ2-1; clone size: NA; V gene: TRBV6-1; CDR3 protein: CASSENIAGLLANEQFF; CDR3 DNA: TGTGCCAGCAGTGAAAATATAGCGGGGCTGTTGGCAAATGAGCAGTTCTTC
D gene: TRBD2; J gene: TRBJ2-5; clone size: NA; V gene: TRBV7-9; CDR3 protein: CASSDPTSGTETQYF; CDR3 DNA: TGTGCCAGCAGCGACCCAACTAGCGGGACAGAGACCCAGTACTTC
D gene: TRBD1; J gene: TRBJ1-5; clone size: NA; V gene: TRBV27; CDR3 protein: CASSSSGTGDVSNQPQHF; CDR3 DNA: TGTGCCAGCAGTTCTTCCGGTACAGGGGACGTTAGCAATCAGCCCCAGCATTTT
D gene: NA; J gene: TRBJ2-1; clone size: NA; V gene: TRBV5-4; CDR3 protein: CASSSQTSPDEQFF; CDR3 DNA: TGTGCCAGCAGCTCCCAGACTAGTCCCGATGAGCAGTTCTTC
D gene: NA; J gene: TRBJ1-5; clone size: NA; V gene: TRBV6-5; CDR3 protein: CASSYSGVEQPQHF; CDR3 DNA: TGTGCCAGCAGTTACTCCGGGGTAGAACAGCCCCAGCATTTT
D gene: NA; J gene: TRBJ1-2; clone size: NA; V gene: TRBV7-9; CDR3 protein: CASRGLEGYGYTF; CDR3 DNA: TGTGCCAGCAGGGGATTAGAGGGGTATGGCTACACCTTC
D gene: NA; J gene: TRBJ2-2; clone size: NA; V gene: TRBV18; CDR3 protein: CASSPLGHLNTGELFF; CDR3 DNA: TGTGCCAGCTCACCACTAGGACATCTAAACACCGGGGAGCTGTTTTTT
D gene: TRBD2; J gene: TRBJ2-1; clone size: NA; V gene: TRBV28; CDR3 protein: CASSLSLAAYNEQFF; CDR3 DNA: TGTGCCAGCAGTTTATCCCTAGCGGCCTACAATGAGCAGTTCTTC
D gene: NA; J gene: TRBJ2-2; clone size: NA; V gene: TRBV4-1; CDR3 protein: CASSQPGELFF; CDR3 DNA: TGCGCCAGCAGCCAGCCAGGGGAGCTGTTTTTT
D gene: TRBD1; J gene: TRBJ1-4; clone size: NA; V gene: TRBV7-6; CDR3 protein: CASSQDREGEKLFF; CDR3 DNA: TGTGCCAGCAGCCAGGACAGGGAGGGTGAAAAACTGTTTTTT
D gene: TRBD2; J gene: TRBJ2-3; clone size: once; V gene: TRBV4-3; CDR3 protein: CASSQEVAGGTDTQYF; CDR3 DNA: TGCGCCAGCAGCCAAGAGGTAGCGGGAGGCACAGATACGCAGTATTTT
D gene: TRBD1; J gene: TRBJ2-7; clone size: NA; V gene: TRBV7-9; CDR3 protein: CASSLVGDRGPSHEQYF; CDR3 DNA: TGTGCCAGCAGCTTAGTGGGGGACAGGGGGCCTTCCCACGAGCAGTACTTC
D gene: NA; J gene: TRBJ1-3; clone size: NA; V gene: TRBV7-6; CDR3 protein: CASSLAIGKTIYF; CDR3 DNA: TGTGCCAGCAGCTTAGCGATTGGAAAAACCATATATTTT
D gene: NA; J gene: TRBJ2-7; clone size: NA; V gene: TRBV6-5; CDR3 protein: CASSYSPDAYEQYF; CDR3 DNA: TGTGCCAGCAGTTACTCGCCGGACGCCTACGAGCAGTACTTC
D gene: NA; J gene: TRBJ1-1; clone size: NA; V gene: TRBV4-1; CDR3 protein: CASSPPGDTEAFF; CDR3 DNA: TGCGCCAGCAGCCCCCCCGGGGACACTGAAGCTTTCTTT
D gene: TRBD1; J gene: TRBJ2-1; clone size: NA; V gene: TRBV9; CDR3 protein: CASSGRDRGRVYNEQFF; CDR3 DNA: TGTGCCAGCAGCGGCCGGGACAGGGGGCGCGTATACAATGAGCAGTTCTTC
D gene: TRBD1; J gene: TRBJ2-7; clone size: NA; V gene: TRBV6-1; CDR3 protein: CASIGTGGYEQYF; CDR3 DNA: TGTGCCAGCATCGGGACAGGGGGCTACGAGCAGTACTTC
D gene: NA; J gene: TRBJ2-7; clone size: once; V gene: TRBV27; CDR3 protein: CASSFSAGQSSYEQYF; CDR3 DNA: TGTGCCAGCAGTTTCTCGGCAGGACAAAGCTCCTACGAGCAGTACTTC
D gene: NA; J gene: TRBJ2-1; clone size: NA; V gene: TRBV27; CDR3 protein: CASSYGGPSYNEQFF; CDR3 DNA: TGTGCCAGCAGTTATGGGGGGCCGTCGTACAATGAGCAGTTCTTC
D gene: NA; J gene: TRBJ2-3; clone size: NA; V gene: TRBV9; CDR3 protein: CASTAQGFSDTQYF; CDR3 DNA: TGTGCCAGCACGGCGCAGGGATTCAGCGATACGCAGTATTTT
D gene: TRBD1; J gene: TRBJ1-1; clone size: NA; V gene: TRBV5-1; CDR3 protein: CASSWMTGANTEAFF; CDR3 DNA: TGCGCCAGCAGCTGGATGACAGGGGCGAACACTGAAGCTTTCTTT
D gene: NA; J gene: TRBJ2-2; clone size: NA; V gene: TRBV10-3; CDR3 protein: CAAQGEGGELFF; CDR3 DNA: TGTGCCGCACAGGGGGAGGGCGGGGAGCTGTTTTTT